These 7 T cell receptor beta chains were sequenced from one sample in a study of blood T cell repertoires in COVID-19. Profiled with immunoSEQ multiplex PCR; TCRdb holds only in-frame clones, not every one. The repertoire holds some 300,000 clones, with roughly 89% as singletons. Sequenced: PBMCs or T cells enriched from blood (not recorded which). These TCRs come from a woman in her forties or fifties who had been exposed to COVID-19.

This rearrangement joins TRBV5-1 to TRBJ2-7; D might be TRBD1 (5 bases). With 4 bases removed from V and 3 bases from J, the gap between germline ends came to 11 bases. Looked up from germline, CDR1 is SGHRS and CDR2 is YFSETQ. CDR3 length equals 13 residues. The CDR3 here is CASSELGHYEQYF. CDR3 nucleotide sequence: TGCGCCAGCAGCGAGCTAGGACACTACGAGCAGTACTTC.

The chain uses TRBV15 and TRBJ2-1, with D unresolved. The V and J ends lost 1 base and 9 bases respectively, with 4 bases between them. The germline gives CDR1 LNHNV, CDR2 YYDKDF (reference sequence). The CDR3 contains 11 residues. This CDR3 reads CATSRGSEQFF. CDR3 bases: TGTGCCACCAGCAGAGGGAGTGAGCAGTTCTTC.

The chain is built from TRBV28 and TRBJ1-5; the D gene is possibly TRBD1 (5 bases). CDR1 MDHEN and CDR2 SYDVKM come from the germline V gene. The CDR3 has 14 residues. With 0 bases removed from V and 4 bases from J, the gap between germline ends came to 7 bases. The CDR3 DNA reads as TGTGCCAGCAGTTTATGGGGGCGGAATCAGCCCCAGCATTTT. This sequence encodes CASSLWGRNQPQHF. The full variable domain, rest sourced from reference TRBV28 and TRBJ1-5, is DVKVTQSSRYLVKRTGEKVFLECVQDMDHENMFWYRQDPGLGLRLIYFSYDVKMKEKGDIPEGYSVSREKKERFSLILESASTNQTSMYLCASSLWGRNQPQHFGDGTRLSIL.

CDR3 sequence (DNA): TGCAGTGCTAATGACGGGGGGATGGACTACGAGCAGTACTTC. Translated, it gives CSANDGGMDYEQYF. The genes are TRBV20-1 and TRBJ2-7; 7 nucleotides match TRBD2. V lost 4 bases and J lost 3; bases outside the gene matches: 9. The CDR3 runs to 14 residues. CDR1 is DFQATT and CDR2 is SNEGSKA in the germline V gene (reference sequence).

V usage is TRBV6-2 or TRBV6-3 and J usage is TRBJ2-2; possibly TRBD1 for D (5 bases). CDR1 and CDR2 from the germline V gene are MNHEY and SVGEGT. The V gene lost 5 bases and the J gene lost 1 base, with 17 bases spanning the gap. CDR3 length: 17 amino acids. In DNA form, the CDR3 reads TGTGCCAGCAGTAAATTAGGGGCCTTGCTGAACACCGGGGAGCTGTTTTTT. Its protein product is CASSKLGALLNTGELFF.

J is TRBJ2-1 and V is TRBV4-1; no clear D. Germline CDR1 and CDR2: MGHRA and YSYEKL. The CDR3 extends over 15 amino acids. The germline V and J ends were trimmed by 5 bases and 0 bases, with 11 bases remaining between them. The CDR3 loop is CASSSFGGSYNEQFF. The CDR3 nucleotides read TGCGCCAGCAGCTCTTTCGGTGGCTCCTACAATGAGCAGTTCTTC.

This clone appeared a single time. The chain has TRBV5-1 and TRBJ1-1; 7 bases map to TRBD1. CDR1 SGHRS and CDR2 YFSETQ come from the germline V gene. The CDR3 runs to 15 residues. V lost 4 bases to trimming and J lost 4 bases; unmatched junction nucleotides: 10. CDR3 sequence: CASSGTTGPGTEAFF. The CDR3 nucleotides read TGCGCCAGCAGCGGAACGACAGGGCCCGGCACTGAAGCTTTCTTT.